These 11 T cell receptor beta chains came from one sample sequenced in a study of identifying expanded T cells in peripheral blood. Clones were sequenced by immunoSEQ multiplex PCR, and TCRdb holds only the in-frame ones, with some missing. This table holds 100,000 or so clones, 85% to 90% found once. Sequences were obtained from blood. The receptors shown here come from a person aged 18-69 years in good health.

As DNA, the CDR3 is TGTGCCAGCAGCTTATCCAATGAGCAGTTCTTC. This sequence encodes CASSLSNEQFF. V gene TRBV11-2 combines with J gene TRBJ2-1, with D unclear. The CDR3 covers 11 residues. The ends were cut back, 2 bases at V and 6 bases at J, with 2 bases in the middle. CDR1 is SGHAT and CDR2 is FQNNGV in the germline V gene.

This clone was counted once. The chain joins TRBV9 to TRBJ1-2; D is possibly TRBD1 (5 bases). The CDR3 length is 15 residues. From germline, CDR1 is SGDLS and CDR2 YYNGEE. V lost 0 bases, J lost 7 bases, and 16 bases lay in between. The CDR3 sequence: CASSVASGPRGGYTF. The DNA for the CDR3 is TGTGCCAGCAGCGTAGCTTCGGGGCCTAGGGGTGGCTACACCTTC.

Regarding this clone: The sample has other DNA sequences that encode this CDR3 too. The J gene is TRBJ1-4, the V gene TRBV28, with D unclear. CDR1 and CDR2 (germline): MDHEN, SYDVKM. The CDR3 consists of 16 residues. V lost 2 bases, J lost 0 bases, and 10 bases lay in between. For the CDR3, the DNA is TGTGCCAGCAGTTTAGACGGAGGAGCAACTAATGAAAAACTGTTTTTT. It specifies CASSLDGGATNEKLFF.

This chain links TRBV29-1 with TRBJ2-5; 12 bases align to TRBD2. The CDR3 length is 15 residues. The V gene end was trimmed by 3 bases and the J gene end by 7 bases; junction bases not matched to a gene: 9. Germline lookup yields CDR1 SQVTM and CDR2 ANQGSEA. CDR3 nucleotide sequence: TGCAGCGTTGAGTCTAGCGGGGGGGCCGGGGGGACCCAGTACTTC. It is translated as CSVESSGGAGGTQYF.

Points on this clone: A much more abundant neighbour one base away suggests this may be a read error. The chain is built from TRBV5-5 and TRBJ1-1; D is unclear. Trimming shortened V by 1 base and J by 2 bases, and 0 bases separated the two germline ends. The CDR3 totals 11 residues. CDR1 is SGHKS, CDR2 YYEKEE, per germline (reference sequence). CDR3 sequence (DNA): TGTGCCAGCAGCTTGAACACTGAAGCTTTCTTT. It yields the protein CASSLNTEAFF.

The rearrangement links TRBV4-1 to TRBJ2-5; 7 bases fit TRBD2. This CDR3 is 14 amino acids long. In germline, CDR1 is MGHRA, CDR2 YSYEKL. Trimming cost V 4 bases and J 2 bases; bases outside gene matches: 4. Here the CDR3 DNA reads TGCGCCAGCAGCCCGGGGCGGGGGCAAGAGACCCAGTACTTC. Translated: CASSPGRGQETQYF.

This CDR3 reads CASSYWTGGDSSNQPQHF. CDR3 coding DNA: TGTGCCAGCAGCTACTGGACAGGGGGGGATTCTAGCAATCAGCCCCAGCATTTT. V and J are TRBV5-8 and TRBJ1-5; 10 nucleotides agree with TRBD1. This CDR3 is 18 amino acids long. Germline trimming cut 3 bases from V and 0 bases from J; bases unmatched to any gene: 9. The germline V gene has CDR1 SGHTS and CDR2 YDEGEE.

The rearrangement joins TRBV5-1 to TRBJ2-3; D gene ambiguous. Germline CDR1 reads SGHRS; CDR2 reads YFSETQ. Trimming took off 0 bases at V and 4 bases at J, with 12 bases between the two ends. This CDR3 spans 15 amino acids. The CDR3 coding sequence is TGCGCCAGCAGCTTGGGTCCAGTGAGTTCAGATACGCAGTATTTT. This gives the protein CASSLGPVSSDTQYF.

The chain links TRBV5-3 to TRBJ2-7; D is unresolved. TRBV5-3 is assigned to the ORF class and has an uncertain function. The CDR3 consists of 16 residues. The germline V and J ends were trimmed by 2 bases and 0 bases, with 15 bases remaining between them. CDR3: CARSLAFLVSSYEQYF. The DNA for the CDR3 is TGTGCCAGAAGCTTAGCCTTCTTGGTGAGCTCCTACGAGCAGTACTTC.

CDR3 sequence reads: CASSLQGTGFGETQYF. The CDR3 coding sequence is TGTGCCAGCAGCCTCCAGGGGACAGGGTTCGGCGAGACCCAGTACTTC. The rearrangement links TRBV11-2 to TRBJ2-5; the match to TRBD1 covers 9 bases. V was clipped by 5 bases and J by 5 bases; unmatched bases: 12. The germline V gene has CDR1 SGHAT and CDR2 FQNNGV. This CDR3 has 16 amino acids.

V and J are TRBV7-9 and TRBJ2-7, with a possible D match to TRBD1 (6 bases). Trimming removed 8 bases from V and 2 bases from J, with 13 bases in between. The CDR3 loop spans 13 amino acids. Per the germline V gene, CDR1 is SEHNR and CDR2 is FQNEAQ (reference sequence). The CDR3 sequence: CASRRAGAYEQYF. In DNA form, the CDR3 reads TGTGCCAGCCGAAGGGCAGGGGCCTACGAGCAGTACTTC.